The T cell receptor beta chain described here comes from a study of T-cell reconstitution after alpha-beta-depleted transplantation in children. Notes on the study in general: Reports say that about two months after transplant, the alpha-beta T cells came out of several hundred graft clones that had expanded.

Germline lookup yields CDR1 MDHEN and CDR2 SYDVKM. The CDR3 has 14 amino acids. The ends were cut back, 1 base at V and 8 bases at J, with 14 bases in the middle. The sample holds many counts of this clonotype. Its target is not known. For TCRbeta, the library was prepared with unique molecular identifiers. TCRdb recomputed calls from the PCR reads with MiXCR, one row per CDR3 protein. The sample has 30,000 to 40,000 distinct CDR3 sequences; approximately 6.9% are singletons. This clonotype originated in a child under two years old who had a stem cell transplant for acute myeloid leukemia, so the T cells may come from the graft donor. J is TRBJ2-5 and V is TRBV28; D may be TRBD1 (5 bases). The specimen was peripheral blood, collected 60 days after TCRalphabeta/CD19-depleted stem cell transplant. The DNA of the CDR3 is TGTGCCAGCAGTTTATTCCGCAGGGTGGAAACCCAGTACTTC. This sequence encodes CASSLFRRVETQYF.